The rows below give T cell receptor beta chains drawn from one sample of a study of blood T cells in healthy people across ages. In TCRdb, the 5' RACE reads were re-called with MiXCR into one record per CDR3 protein. There are 1,100,000 or so distinct CDR3 sequences in the sample; under 55% occur only once, and under 20% lies in the top ten. Sequencing used blood. These receptors all come from a woman aged 55 to 70 in good health. The CDR3 runs from the conserved cysteine through the conserved F or W. A D gene is named only where the DNA matches it firmly. Some rows mark clone size as missing; the rest say once, few, many or name a class of expanded clone.

D gene,J gene,V gene,clone size,CDR3 protein,CDR3 DNA
NA,TRBJ1-5,TRBV19,NA,CASSIALGPNQPQHF,TGTGCCAGTAGTATAGCTTTGGGGCCAAACCAGCCCCAGCATTTT
TRBD2,TRBJ2-7,TRBV10-1,few,CASSDPGGWEQYF,TGCGCCAGCAGTGACCCGGGAGGATGGGAGCAGTACTTC
TRBD1,TRBJ2-7,TRBV12-3/TRBV12-4,few,CASSAHRDSEYEQYF,TGTGCCAGCAGTGCCCATAGGGACAGTGAGTACGAGCAGTACTTC
NA,TRBJ1-6,TRBV4-1,few,CASSQGLGQSPLHF,TGCGCCAGCAGCCAAGGGCTGGGGCAATCACCCCTCCACTTT
NA,TRBJ2-4,TRBV3-1,NA,CASSSRTEIAKNIQYF,TGTGCCAGCAGCTCCCGGACAGAGATAGCCAAAAACATTCAGTACTTC
NA,TRBJ1-4,TRBV6-2/TRBV6-3,few,CASSFGGPGGKLFF,TGTGCCAGCAGTTTCGGAGGTCCAGGCGGAAAACTGTTTTTT
NA,TRBJ2-2,TRBV5-1,once,CASSSLTANTGELFF,TGCGCCAGCAGCTCCCTGACAGCGAACACCGGGGAGCTGTTTTTT
TRBD1,TRBJ2-1,TRBV29-1,NA,CSVEVRGQGRNEQFF,TGCAGCGTTGAGGTTAGGGGACAGGGTCGAAATGAGCAGTTCTTC
TRBD2,TRBJ2-1,TRBV10-1,NA,CASSESMTSGYNEQFF,TGCGCCAGCAGTGAGTCCATGACTAGCGGTTACAATGAGCAGTTCTTC
TRBD2,TRBJ2-1,TRBV9,NA,CASSVAGTSRIYNEQFF,TGTGCCAGCAGCGTAGCCGGGACTAGCAGGATCTACAATGAGCAGTTCTTC
TRBD2,TRBJ2-1,TRBV3-1,NA,CASSQDPLALAGVYNEQFF,TGTGCCAGCAGCCAAGACCCCCTTGCGTTAGCGGGGGTCTACAATGAGCAGTTCTTC
TRBD1,TRBJ2-7,TRBV20-1,NA,CSAILGQGRHEQYF,TGCAGTGCTATTTTGGGACAGGGGCGCCACGAGCAGTACTTC
NA,TRBJ2-1,TRBV20-1,NA,CSGRVVYNEQFF,TGCAGTGGTCGAGTAGTATACAATGAGCAGTTCTTC
NA,TRBJ1-2,TRBV12-3/TRBV12-4,NA,CASSRGDPYGYTF,TGTGCCAGCAGTCGCGGGGATCCCTATGGCTACACCTTC
NA,TRBJ2-7,TRBV27,NA,CASSLNRQREQYF,TGTGCCAGCAGTTTAAACCGCCAACGGGAGCAGTACTTC
TRBD2,TRBJ2-1,TRBV27,NA,CASSYGTSGRVCQFF,TGTGCCAGCAGTTATGGGACTAGCGGGAGGGTATGTCAGTTCTTC
TRBD2,TRBJ2-7,TRBV3-1,NA,CASSPGTSGKNEQYF,TGTGCCAGCAGCCCCGGGACTAGCGGGAAAAACGAGCAGTACTTC
TRBD2,TRBJ2-3,TRBV28,once,CASSFSGSRLDTQYF,TGTGCCAGCAGCTTTAGCGGGAGTAGATTAGATACGCAGTATTTT
NA,TRBJ2-4,TRBV14,NA,CASSRDQDGAGRYNEQYF,TGTGCCAGCAGCCGGGACCAAGATGGGGCAGGGCGCTACAATGAGCAGTACTTC
TRBD1,TRBJ1-2,TRBV3-1,NA,CASRRGQIDGYTF,TGTGCCAGCAGACGGGGACAGATAGACGGCTACACCTTC
NA,TRBJ2-4,TRBV14,NA,CASSQDLENIQYF,TGTGCCAGCAGCCAAGATCTGGAAAACATTCAGTACTTC
TRBD1,TRBJ1-2,TRBV5-1,NA,CASSLGTGPNYGYTF,TGCGCCAGCAGCCTGGGGACAGGGCCTAACTATGGCTACACCTTC
NA,TRBJ1-4,TRBV20-1,NA,CSGRDAATNEKLFF,TGCAGTGGCAGGGATGCTGCAACTAATGAAAAACTGTTTTTT
NA,TRBJ2-1,TRBV20-1,NA,CSATPEYNEQFF,TGCAGTGCTACACCAGAGTACAATGAGCAGTTCTTC
NA,TRBJ2-7,TRBV6-5,NA,CASSYSGSATYEQYF,TGTGCCAGCAGTTACTCAGGTAGTGCAACCTACGAGCAGTACTTC
NA,TRBJ2-7,TRBV9,NA,CASSPPAFSYEQYF,TGTGCCAGCAGCCCCCCGGCGTTCTCCTACGAGCAGTACTTC
NA,TRBJ2-1,TRBV7-2,few,CASSGARLGDGYNEQFF,TGTGCCAGCAGCGGCGCCCGACTTGGGGACGGGTACAATGAGCAGTTCTTC
TRBD2,TRBJ2-7,TRBV5-1,NA,CASSAEGRESYEQYF,TGCGCCAGCAGCGCCGAAGGGAGGGAAAGCTACGAGCAGTACTTC
NA,TRBJ1-4,TRBV27,few,CASSSVRGEKLFF,TGTGCCAGCAGTTCGGTGCGGGGGGAAAAACTGTTTTTT
TRBD2,TRBJ2-2,TRBV10-3,NA,CAISGSGGDTGELFF,TGTGCCATCAGTGGTTCGGGAGGGGACACCGGGGAGCTGTTTTTT
NA,TRBJ2-5,TRBV2,few,CASSEQGSETQYF,TGTGCCAGCAGTGAACAGGGATCGGAGACCCAGTACTTC
TRBD2,TRBJ2-1,TRBV20-1,NA,CSASSLGGSISYNEQFF,TGCAGTGCTAGTTCCCTGGGCGGGAGCATCTCCTACAATGAGCAGTTCTTC
NA,TRBJ2-4,TRBV7-2,once,CASSSITGRDIQYF,TGTGCCAGCAGCTCAATTACAGGGCGGGACATTCAGTACTTC
NA,TRBJ2-5,TRBV14,NA,CASSQDLDLKTQYF,TGTGCCAGCAGCCAAGATTTGGACCTAAAGACCCAGTACTTC
TRBD1,TRBJ2-7,TRBV28,few,CASSPRTGEDFYEQYF,TGTGCCAGCAGTCCTCGGACAGGGGAAGATTTCTACGAGCAGTACTTC
NA,TRBJ2-5,TRBV29-1,many,CSVEEGLGRAETQYF,TGCAGCGTTGAGGAAGGACTTGGTCGGGCGGAGACCCAGTACTTC
NA,TRBJ1-4,TRBV12-3/TRBV12-4,few,CASSPGVREANEKLFF,TGTGCCAGCAGTCCCGGGGTCCGAGAGGCTAATGAAAAACTGTTTTTT
NA,TRBJ2-1,TRBV10-1,NA,CASSESKGQYNEQFF,TGCGCCAGCAGTGAGTCCAAAGGACAGTACAATGAGCAGTTCTTC
TRBD2,TRBJ2-5,TRBV20-1,few,CSVRTSGRAGETQYF,TGCAGTGTTCGGACTAGCGGGAGGGCCGGTGAGACCCAGTACTTC
TRBD2,TRBJ2-5,TRBV14,NA,CASSHAGTSCTGTQYF,TGTGCCAGCAGCCACGCCGGGACTAGCTGTACTGGGACCCAGTACTTC
TRBD2,TRBJ2-3,TRBV5-1,NA,CASRRTGTSATDTQYF,TGCGCCAGCAGACGTACCGGGACTAGCGCCACAGATACGCAGTATTTT
NA,TRBJ2-5,TRBV2,NA,CASSEGRAETQYF,TGTGCCAGCAGTGAAGGCAGGGCTGAGACCCAGTACTTC
NA,TRBJ1-5,TRBV20-1,NA,CSVSRTAGNLPQHF,TGCAGTGTTAGCCGGACGGCCGGCAATCTGCCCCAGCATTTT
TRBD1,TRBJ2-2,TRBV11-2,once,CASITGTGLGTGELFF,TGTGCCAGCATTACGGGGACAGGGCTTGGCACCGGGGAGCTGTTTTTT